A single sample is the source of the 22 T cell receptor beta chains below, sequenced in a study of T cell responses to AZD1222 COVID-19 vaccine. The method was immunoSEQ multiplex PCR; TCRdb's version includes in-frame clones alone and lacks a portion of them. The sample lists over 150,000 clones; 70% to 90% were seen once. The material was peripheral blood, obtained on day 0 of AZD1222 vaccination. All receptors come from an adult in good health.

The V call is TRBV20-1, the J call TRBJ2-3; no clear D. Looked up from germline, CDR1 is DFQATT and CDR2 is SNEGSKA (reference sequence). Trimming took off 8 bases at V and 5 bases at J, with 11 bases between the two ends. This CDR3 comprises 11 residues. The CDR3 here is CSTTWGDTQYF. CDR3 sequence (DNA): TGCAGTACCACATGGGGAGATACGCAGTATTTT.

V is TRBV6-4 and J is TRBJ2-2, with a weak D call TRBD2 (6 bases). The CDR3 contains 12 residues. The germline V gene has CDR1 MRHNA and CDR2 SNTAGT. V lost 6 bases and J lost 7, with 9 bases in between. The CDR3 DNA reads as TGTGCCAGCAGGACGGAGGGCGGGGAGCTGTTTTTT. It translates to CASRTEGGELFF.

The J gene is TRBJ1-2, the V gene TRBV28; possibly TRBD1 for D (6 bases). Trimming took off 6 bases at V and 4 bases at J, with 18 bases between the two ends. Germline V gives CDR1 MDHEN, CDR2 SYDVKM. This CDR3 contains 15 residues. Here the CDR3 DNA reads TGTGCCAGCAGCCTTAGGGGGGGACGGAGCTATGGCTACACCTTC. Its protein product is CASSLRGGRSYGYTF.

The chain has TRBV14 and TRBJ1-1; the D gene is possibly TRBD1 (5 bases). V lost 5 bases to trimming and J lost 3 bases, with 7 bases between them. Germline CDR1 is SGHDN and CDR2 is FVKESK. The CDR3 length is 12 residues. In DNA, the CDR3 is TGTGCCAGCAGCTCGGGGCACACTGAAGCTTTCTTT. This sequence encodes CASSSGHTEAFF.

The CDR3 bases are TGTGCCAGCAGAGGACTAGTTACCTACGAGCAGTACTTC. It codes for CASRGLVTYEQYF. This sequence joins TRBV6-5 and TRBJ2-7; 7 bases agree with TRBD2. The trim removed 6 bases at V and 2 bases at J, leaving 4 bases unmatched. This CDR3 spans 13 amino acids. Per the germline V gene, CDR1 is MNHEY and CDR2 is SVGAGI.

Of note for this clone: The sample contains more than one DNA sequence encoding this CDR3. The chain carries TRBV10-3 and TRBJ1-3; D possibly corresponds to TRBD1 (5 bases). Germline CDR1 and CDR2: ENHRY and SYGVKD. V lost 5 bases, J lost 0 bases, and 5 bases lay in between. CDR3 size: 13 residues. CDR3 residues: CAISTGSGNTIYF. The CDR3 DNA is TGTGCCATCAGTACAGGCTCTGGAAACACCATATATTTT.

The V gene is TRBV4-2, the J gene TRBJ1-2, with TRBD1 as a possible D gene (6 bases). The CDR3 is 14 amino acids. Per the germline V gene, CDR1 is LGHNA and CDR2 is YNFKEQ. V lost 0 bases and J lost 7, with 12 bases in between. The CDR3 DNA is TGTGCCAGCAGCCAAGAACAGGGTGTAGGTGGCTACACCTTC. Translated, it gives CASSQEQGVGGYTF.

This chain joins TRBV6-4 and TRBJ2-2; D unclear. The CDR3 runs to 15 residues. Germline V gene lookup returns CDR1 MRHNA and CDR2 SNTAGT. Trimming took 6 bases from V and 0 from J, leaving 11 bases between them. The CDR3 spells CASSEDWTNTGELFF. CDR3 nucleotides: TGTGCCAGCAGCGAAGATTGGACGAACACCGGGGAGCTGTTTTTT.

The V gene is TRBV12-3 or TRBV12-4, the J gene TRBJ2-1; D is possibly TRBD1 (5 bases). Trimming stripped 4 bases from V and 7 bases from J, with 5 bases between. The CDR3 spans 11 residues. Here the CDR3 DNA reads TGTGCCAGCAGTTCAGGGAATGAGCAGTTCTTC. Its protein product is CASSSGNEQFF.

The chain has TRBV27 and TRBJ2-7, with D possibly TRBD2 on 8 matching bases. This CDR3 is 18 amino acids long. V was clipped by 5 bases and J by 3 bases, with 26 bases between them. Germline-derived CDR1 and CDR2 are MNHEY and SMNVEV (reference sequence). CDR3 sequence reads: CASSLQGKGRLASYEQYF. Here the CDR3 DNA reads TGTGCCAGCAGTCTACAGGGGAAGGGTAGACTAGCGAGCTACGAGCAGTACTTC.

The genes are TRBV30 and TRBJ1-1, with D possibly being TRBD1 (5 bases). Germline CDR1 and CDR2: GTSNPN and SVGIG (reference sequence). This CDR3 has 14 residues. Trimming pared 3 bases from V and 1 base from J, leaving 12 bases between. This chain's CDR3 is CAWSPGQGNTEAFF. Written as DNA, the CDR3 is TGTGCCTGGAGCCCCGGACAAGGGAACACTGAAGCTTTCTTT.

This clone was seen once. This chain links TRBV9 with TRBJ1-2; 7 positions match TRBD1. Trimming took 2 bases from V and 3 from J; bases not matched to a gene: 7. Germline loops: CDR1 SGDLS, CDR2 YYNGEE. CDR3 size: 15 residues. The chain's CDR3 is CASSVALTGDYGYTF. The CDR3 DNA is TGTGCCAGCAGCGTTGCTCTTACAGGGGACTATGGCTACACCTTC. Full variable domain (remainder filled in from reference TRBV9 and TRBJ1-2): DSGVTQTPKHLITATGQRVTLRCSPRSGDLSVYWYQQSLDQGLQFLIQYYNGEERAKGNILERFSAQQFPDLHSELNLSSLELGDSALYFCASSVALTGDYGYTFGSGTRLTVV.

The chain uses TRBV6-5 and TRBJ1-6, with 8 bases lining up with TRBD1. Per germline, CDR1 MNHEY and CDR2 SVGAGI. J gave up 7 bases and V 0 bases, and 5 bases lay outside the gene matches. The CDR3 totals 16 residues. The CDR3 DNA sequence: TGTGCCAGCAGTTACTCGGACAGGGTCCCGAATTCACCCCTCCACTTT. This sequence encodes CASSYSDRVPNSPLHF.

Written as DNA, the CDR3 is TGTGCCAGCAGCGGTGCCCCAGGGGGCGCCGAATCCAGTCAGCCCCAGCATTTT. This gives the protein CASSGAPGGAESSQPQHF. The V and J genes are TRBV9 and TRBJ1-5; 8 bases agree with TRBD1. V was clipped by 3 bases and J by 6 bases; unmatched bases: 17. Germline loops: CDR1 SGDLS, CDR2 YYNGEE. CDR3 size: 18 residues.

As DNA, the CDR3 is TGTGCCAGCAGCGTTGACAGTTACTATGGCTACACCTTC. Translation: CASSVDSYYGYTF. J is TRBJ1-2 and V is TRBV9; tentative D call: TRBD1 (5 bases). CDR1 and CDR2 from the germline V gene are SGDLS and YYNGEE. There are 13 residues in the CDR3. Trimming shortened V by 2 bases and J by 3 bases, and 8 bases separated the two germline ends.

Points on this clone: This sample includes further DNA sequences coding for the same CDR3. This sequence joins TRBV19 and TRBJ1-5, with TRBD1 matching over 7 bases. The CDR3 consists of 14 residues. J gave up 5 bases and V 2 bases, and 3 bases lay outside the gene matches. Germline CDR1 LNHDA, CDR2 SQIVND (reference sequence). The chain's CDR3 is CASSIRQGDQPQHF. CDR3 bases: TGTGCCAGTAGTATAAGACAGGGAGATCAGCCCCAGCATTTT. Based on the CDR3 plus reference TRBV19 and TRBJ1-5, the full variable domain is DGGITQSPKYLFRKEGQNVTLSCEQNLNHDAMYWYRQDPGQGLRLIYYSQIVNDFQKGDIAEGYSVSREKKESFPLTVTSAQKNPTAFYLCASSIRQGDQPQHFGDGTRLSIL.

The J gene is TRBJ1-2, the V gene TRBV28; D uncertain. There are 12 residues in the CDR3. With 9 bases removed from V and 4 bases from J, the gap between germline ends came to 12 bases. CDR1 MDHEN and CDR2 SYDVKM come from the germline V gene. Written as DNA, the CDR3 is TGTGCCAGTAACCTAGAGACCTATGGCTACACCTTC. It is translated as CASNLETYGYTF.

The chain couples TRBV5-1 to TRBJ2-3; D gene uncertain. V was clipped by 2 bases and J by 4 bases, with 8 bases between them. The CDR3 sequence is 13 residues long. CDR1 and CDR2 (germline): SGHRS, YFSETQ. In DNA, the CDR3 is TGCGCCAGCAGCTTTGGTAGGGCAGATACGCAGTATTTT. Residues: CASSFGRADTQYF.

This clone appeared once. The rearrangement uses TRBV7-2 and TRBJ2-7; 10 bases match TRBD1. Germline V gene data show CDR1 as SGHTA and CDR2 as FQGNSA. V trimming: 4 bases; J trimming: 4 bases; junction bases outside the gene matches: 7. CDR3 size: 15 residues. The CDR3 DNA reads TGTGCCAGCAGCTCACGCCCGGGACAGGGGTACGAGCAGTACTTC. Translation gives CASSSRPGQGYEQYF. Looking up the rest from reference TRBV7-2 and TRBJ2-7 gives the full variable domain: GAGVSQSPSNKVTEKGKDVELRCDPISGHTALYWYRQSLGQGLEFLIYFQGNSAPDKSGLPSDRFSAERTGGSVSTLTIQRTQQEDSAVYLCASSSRPGQGYEQYFGPGTRLTVT.

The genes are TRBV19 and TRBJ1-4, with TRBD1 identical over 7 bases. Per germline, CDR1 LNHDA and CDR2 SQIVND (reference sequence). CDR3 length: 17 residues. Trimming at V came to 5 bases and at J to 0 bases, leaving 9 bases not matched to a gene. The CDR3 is CASSPRTGRATNEKLFF. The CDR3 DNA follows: TGTGCCAGTAGTCCTAGGACAGGACGTGCAACTAATGAAAAACTGTTTTTT.

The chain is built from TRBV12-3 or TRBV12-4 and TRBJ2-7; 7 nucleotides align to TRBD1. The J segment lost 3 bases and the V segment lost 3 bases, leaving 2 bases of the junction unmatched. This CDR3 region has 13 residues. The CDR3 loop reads CASSFQGVYEQYF. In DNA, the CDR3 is TGTGCCAGCAGTTTTCAGGGGGTCTACGAGCAGTACTTC.

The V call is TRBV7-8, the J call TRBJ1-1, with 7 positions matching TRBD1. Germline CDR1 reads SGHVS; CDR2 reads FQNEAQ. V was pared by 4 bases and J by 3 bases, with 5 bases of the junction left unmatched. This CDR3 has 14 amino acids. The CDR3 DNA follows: TGTGCCAGCAGCTCTACCGACAGGGACACTGAAGCTTTCTTT. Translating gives CASSSTDRDTEAFF.